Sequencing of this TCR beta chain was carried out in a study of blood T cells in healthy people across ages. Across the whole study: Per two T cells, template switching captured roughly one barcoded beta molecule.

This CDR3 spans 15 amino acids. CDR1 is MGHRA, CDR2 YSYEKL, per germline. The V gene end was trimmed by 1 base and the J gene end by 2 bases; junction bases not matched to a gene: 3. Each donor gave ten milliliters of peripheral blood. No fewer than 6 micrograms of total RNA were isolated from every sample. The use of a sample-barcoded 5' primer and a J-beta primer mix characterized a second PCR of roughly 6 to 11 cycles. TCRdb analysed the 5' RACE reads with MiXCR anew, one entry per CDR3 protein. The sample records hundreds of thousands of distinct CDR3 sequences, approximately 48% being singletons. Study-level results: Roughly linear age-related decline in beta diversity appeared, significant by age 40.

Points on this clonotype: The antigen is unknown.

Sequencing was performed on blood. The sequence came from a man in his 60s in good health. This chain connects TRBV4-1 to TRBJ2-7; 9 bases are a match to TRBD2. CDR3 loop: CASSQVSGGAYEQYF. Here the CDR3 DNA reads TGCGCCAGCAGCCAAGTTAGCGGGGGTGCCTACGAGCAGTACTTC.